The following is a T cell receptor (beta chain) sequence with its context. Its antigen is as yet unknown. Via MiXCR, TCRdb re-called the reads, giving one row per CDR3 protein. The data contain about 98,000 distinct CDR3 sequences, 15% to 20% of them singletons. The data were obtained in a study of T cell repertoires in cytomegalovirus infection. In the study overall: Matching HLA type, along with CMV infection, was indicated by public TCR beta signatures.

Study findings and constraints: HLA-C-restricted CMV clonotypes gave the most frequent clonotype in two of eight donors. There were carriers of CMV plus the relevant HLA, and cumulative public TCR beta family frequency identified them.

The CDR3 runs to 12 residues. Trimming cost V 6 bases and J 11 bases; bases outside gene matches: 7. Per the germline V gene, CDR1 is MGHDK and CDR2 is SYGVNS. Specimen: PBMCs. This TCR was recovered from a human donor in good health (CMV status not recorded). Some clones in this sample may be carry-over from other donors' samples. The J gene is TRBJ1-1, the V gene TRBV25-1; 9 bases are shared with TRBD1. As DNA, the CDR3 is TGTGCCAGCAGGGGGGGGACAGGGCTGGCTTTCTTT. It translates to CASRGGTGLAFF. Supplemented by reference TRBV25-1 and TRBJ1-1, the full variable domain reads EADIYQTPRYLVIGTGKKITLECSQTMGHDKMYWYQQDPGMELHLIHYSYGVNSTEKGDLSSESTVSRIRTEHFPLTLESARPSHTSQYLCASRGGTGLAFFGQGTRLTVV.